This entry concerns a single TCR beta chain. Antigen specificity is unknown. This sample stems from a study of cytomegalovirus exposure and HLA in healthy donors. Whole-study results and caveats: It was found in a later analysis that first-cohort TCR clusters tended to co-occur in the approximately 120 validation repertoires. According to the study, around 150 TCR beta chains were cytomegalovirus-associated. Reported performance of the classifier showed diagnosis of cytomegalovirus status with high specificity and sensitivity.

The CDR3 is 11 amino acids. Unmatched junction bases numbered 4, after V lost 3 bases and J lost 11 bases. Germline CDR1 and CDR2: GTSNPN and SVGIG (reference sequence). The method was immunoSEQ multiplex PCR; TCRdb's version includes in-frame clones alone and lacks a portion of them. The sample lists about 200,000 clones; around nine tenths were seen once. What was sequenced was PBMCs. V usage is TRBV30 and J usage is TRBJ1-1; the match to TRBD1 covers 9 bases. The sequence was collected from a woman aged 18-29 years in good health and CMV-seronegative. The DNA for the CDR3 is TGTGCCTGGAGGGAAGGACAGGGGGCTTTCTTT. Translated, it gives CAWREGQGAFF.